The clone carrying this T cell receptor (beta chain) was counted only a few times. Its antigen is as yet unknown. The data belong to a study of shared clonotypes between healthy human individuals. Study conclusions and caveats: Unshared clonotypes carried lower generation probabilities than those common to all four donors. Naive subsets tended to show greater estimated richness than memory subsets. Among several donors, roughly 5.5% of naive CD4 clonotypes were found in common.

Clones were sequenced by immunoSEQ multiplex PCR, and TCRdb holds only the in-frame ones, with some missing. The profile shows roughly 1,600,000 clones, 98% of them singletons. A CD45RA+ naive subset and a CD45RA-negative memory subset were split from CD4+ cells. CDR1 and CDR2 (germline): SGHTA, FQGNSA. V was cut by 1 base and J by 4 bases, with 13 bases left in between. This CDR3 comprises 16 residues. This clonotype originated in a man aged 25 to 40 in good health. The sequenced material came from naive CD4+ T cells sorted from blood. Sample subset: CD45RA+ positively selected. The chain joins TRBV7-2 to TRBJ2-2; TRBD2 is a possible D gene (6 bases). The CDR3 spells CASSLDSAGRTGELFF. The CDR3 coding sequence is TGTGCCAGCAGCTTAGATTCCGCGGGACGCACCGGGGAGCTGTTTTTT.